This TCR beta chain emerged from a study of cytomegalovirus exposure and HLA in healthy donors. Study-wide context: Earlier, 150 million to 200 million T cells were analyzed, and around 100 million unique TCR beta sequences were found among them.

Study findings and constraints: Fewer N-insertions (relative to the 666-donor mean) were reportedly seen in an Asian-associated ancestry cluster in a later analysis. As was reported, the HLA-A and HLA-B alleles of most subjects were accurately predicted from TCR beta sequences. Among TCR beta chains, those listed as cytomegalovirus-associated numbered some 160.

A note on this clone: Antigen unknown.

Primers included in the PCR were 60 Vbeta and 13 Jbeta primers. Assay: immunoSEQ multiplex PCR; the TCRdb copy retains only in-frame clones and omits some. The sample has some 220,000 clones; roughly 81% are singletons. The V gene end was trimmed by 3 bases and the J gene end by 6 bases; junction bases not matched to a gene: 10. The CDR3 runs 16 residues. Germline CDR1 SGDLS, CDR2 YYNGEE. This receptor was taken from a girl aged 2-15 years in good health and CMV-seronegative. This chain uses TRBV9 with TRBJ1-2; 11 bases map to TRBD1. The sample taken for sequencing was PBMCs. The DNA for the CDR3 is TGTGCCAGCAGCGCACGAGGGACAGGGGGAGAAAATGGCTACACCTTC. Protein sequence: CASSARGTGGENGYTF.